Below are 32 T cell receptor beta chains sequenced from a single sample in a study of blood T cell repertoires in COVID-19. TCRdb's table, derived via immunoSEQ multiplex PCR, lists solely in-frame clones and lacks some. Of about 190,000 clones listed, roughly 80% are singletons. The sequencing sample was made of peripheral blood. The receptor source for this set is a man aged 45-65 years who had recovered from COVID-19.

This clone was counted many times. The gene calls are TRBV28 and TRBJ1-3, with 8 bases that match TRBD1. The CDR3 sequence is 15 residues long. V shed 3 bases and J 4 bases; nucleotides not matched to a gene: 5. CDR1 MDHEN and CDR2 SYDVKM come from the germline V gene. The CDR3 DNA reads TGTGCCAGCAGTTTCGAACAGGGGGGAGGAAACACCATATATTTT. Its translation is CASSFEQGGGNTIYF.

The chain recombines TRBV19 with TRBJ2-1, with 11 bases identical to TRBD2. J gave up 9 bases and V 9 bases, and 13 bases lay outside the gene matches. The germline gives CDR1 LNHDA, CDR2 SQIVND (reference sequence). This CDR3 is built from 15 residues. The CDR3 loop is CASELAGAGLGEQFF. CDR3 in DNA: TGTGCCAGCGAACTAGCGGGAGCTGGTCTGGGTGAGCAGTTCTTC.

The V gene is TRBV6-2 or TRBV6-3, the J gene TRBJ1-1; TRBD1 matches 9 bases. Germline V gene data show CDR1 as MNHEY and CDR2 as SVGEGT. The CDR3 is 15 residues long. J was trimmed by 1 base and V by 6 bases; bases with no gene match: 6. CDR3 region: CASSGDRVGNTEAFF. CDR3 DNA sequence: TGTGCCAGCAGCGGGGACAGGGTCGGGAACACTGAAGCTTTCTTT.

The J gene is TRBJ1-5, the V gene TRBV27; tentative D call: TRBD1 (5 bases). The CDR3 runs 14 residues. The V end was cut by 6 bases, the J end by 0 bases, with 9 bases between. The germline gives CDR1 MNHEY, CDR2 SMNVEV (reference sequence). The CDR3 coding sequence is TGTGCCAGCAGATCAGGGTTTAGCAATCAGCCCCAGCATTTT. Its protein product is CASRSGFSNQPQHF.

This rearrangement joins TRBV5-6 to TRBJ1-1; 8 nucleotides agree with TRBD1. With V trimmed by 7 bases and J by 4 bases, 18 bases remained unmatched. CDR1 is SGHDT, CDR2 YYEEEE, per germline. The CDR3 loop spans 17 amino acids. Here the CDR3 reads CASGLGWAGGVGTEAFF. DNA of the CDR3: TGTGCCAGCGGACTGGGGTGGGCAGGGGGCGTCGGCACTGAAGCTTTCTTT.

This CDR3 reads CASSRKGTPNTGELFF. As DNA, the CDR3 is TGTGCCAGCAGCCGGAAGGGGACTCCGAACACCGGGGAGCTGTTTTTT. The chain has TRBV5-4 and TRBJ2-2; maybe TRBD2 (6 bases). Germline CDR1 is SGHNT and CDR2 is YYREEE (reference sequence). Trimming took off 4 bases at V and 0 bases at J, with 13 bases between the two ends. The CDR3 is 16 residues long. Together with reference TRBV5-4 and TRBJ2-2, the CDR3 gives the full variable domain: ETGVTQSPTHLIKTRGQQVTLRCSSQSGHNTVSWYQQALGQGPQFIFQYYREEENGRGNFPPRFSGLQFPNYSSELNVNALELDDSALYLCASSRKGTPNTGELFFGEGSRLTVL.

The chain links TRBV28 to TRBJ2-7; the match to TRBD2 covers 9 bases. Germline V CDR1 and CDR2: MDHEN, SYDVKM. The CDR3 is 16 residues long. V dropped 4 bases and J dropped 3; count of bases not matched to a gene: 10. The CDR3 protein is CASSSPFGSGGYEQYF. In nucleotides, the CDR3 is TGTGCCAGCAGTTCTCCCTTCGGTAGCGGGGGCTACGAGCAGTACTTC.

The CDR3: CASSPGTGGDTQYF. CDR3 DNA: TGTGCCAGCAGCCCTGGGACAGGGGGGGATACGCAGTATTTT. The J gene is TRBJ2-3, the V gene TRBV7-3; 11 positions agree with TRBD1. This CDR3 is built from 14 residues. The junction had 4 bases not matched to a gene; V was cut back by 5 bases and J by 6 bases. In germline, CDR1 is SGHTA, CDR2 FQGTGA. Supplemented by reference TRBV7-3 and TRBJ2-3, the full variable domain reads GAGVSQTPSNKVTEKGKYVELRCDPISGHTALYWYRQSLGQGPEFLIYFQGTGAADDSGLPNDRFFAVRPEGSVSTLKIQRTERGDSAVYLCASSPGTGGDTQYFGPGTRLTVL.

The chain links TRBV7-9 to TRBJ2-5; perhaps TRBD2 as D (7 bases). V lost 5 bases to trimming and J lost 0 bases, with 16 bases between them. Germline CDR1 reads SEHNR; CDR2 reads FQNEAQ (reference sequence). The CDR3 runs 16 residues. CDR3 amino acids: CASSTLGRGYQETQYF. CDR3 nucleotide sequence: TGTGCCAGCAGCACCTTAGGGAGGGGGTACCAAGAGACCCAGTACTTC.

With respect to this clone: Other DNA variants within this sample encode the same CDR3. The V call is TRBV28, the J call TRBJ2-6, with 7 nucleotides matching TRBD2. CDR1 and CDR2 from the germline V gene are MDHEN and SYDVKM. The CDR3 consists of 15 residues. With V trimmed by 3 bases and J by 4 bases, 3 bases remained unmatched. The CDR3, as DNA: TGTGCCAGCAGTTTGGGGGGGTCAGGGGCCAACGTCCTGACTTTC. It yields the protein CASSLGGSGANVLTF.

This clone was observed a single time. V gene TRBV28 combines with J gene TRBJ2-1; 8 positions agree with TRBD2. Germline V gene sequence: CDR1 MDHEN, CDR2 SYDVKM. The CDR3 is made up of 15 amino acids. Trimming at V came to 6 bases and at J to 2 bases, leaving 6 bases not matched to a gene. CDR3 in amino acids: CASRTPGLAYNEQFF. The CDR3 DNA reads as TGTGCCAGCAGGACTCCGGGACTAGCCTACAATGAGCAGTTCTTC. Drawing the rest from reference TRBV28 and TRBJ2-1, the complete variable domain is DVKVTQSSRYLVKRTGEKVFLECVQDMDHENMFWYRQDPGLGLRLIYFSYDVKMKEKGDIPEGYSVSREKKERFSLILESASTNQTSMYLCASRTPGLAYNEQFFGPGTRLTVL.

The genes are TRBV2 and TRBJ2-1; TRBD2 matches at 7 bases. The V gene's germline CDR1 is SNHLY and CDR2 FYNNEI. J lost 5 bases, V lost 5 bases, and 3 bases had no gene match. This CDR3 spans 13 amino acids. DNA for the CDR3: TGTGCCAGCAGTAGGGACTACAACAATGAGCAGTTCTTC. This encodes CASSRDYNNEQFF.

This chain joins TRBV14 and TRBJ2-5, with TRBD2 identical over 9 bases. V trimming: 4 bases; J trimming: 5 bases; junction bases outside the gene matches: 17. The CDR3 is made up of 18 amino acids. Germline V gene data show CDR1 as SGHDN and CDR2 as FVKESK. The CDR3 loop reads CASSPLRRGGRMTETQYF. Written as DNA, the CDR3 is TGTGCCAGCAGCCCCCTCCGGCGGGGGGGGAGAATGACGGAGACCCAGTACTTC.

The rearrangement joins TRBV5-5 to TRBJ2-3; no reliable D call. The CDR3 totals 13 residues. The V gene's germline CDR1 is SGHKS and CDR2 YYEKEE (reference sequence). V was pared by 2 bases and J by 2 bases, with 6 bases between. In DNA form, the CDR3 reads TGTGCCAGCAGCTTACTGCTCACAGATACGCAGTATTTT. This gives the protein CASSLLLTDTQYF.

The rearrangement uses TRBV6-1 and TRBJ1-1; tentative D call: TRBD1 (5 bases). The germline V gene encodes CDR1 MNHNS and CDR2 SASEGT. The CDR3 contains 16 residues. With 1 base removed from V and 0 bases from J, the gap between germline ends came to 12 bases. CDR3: CASSEVIRALNTEAFF. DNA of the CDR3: TGTGCCAGCAGTGAAGTTATCAGGGCCCTGAACACTGAAGCTTTCTTT.

The CDR3 spells CASSSKTSGIYEQYF. The CDR3 DNA follows: TGTGCCAGCAGTTCCAAGACTAGCGGGATCTACGAGCAGTACTTC. V and J are TRBV27 and TRBJ2-7, with 11 positions matching TRBD2. Trimming cost V 4 bases and J 3 bases; bases outside gene matches: 5. CDR1 and CDR2 (germline): MNHEY, SMNVEV (reference sequence). This CDR3 has 15 residues.

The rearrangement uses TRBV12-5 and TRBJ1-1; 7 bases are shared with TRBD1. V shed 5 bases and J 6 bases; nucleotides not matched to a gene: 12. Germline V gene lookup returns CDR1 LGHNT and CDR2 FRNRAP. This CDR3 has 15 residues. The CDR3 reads CASGSLDRANPEAFF. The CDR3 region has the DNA TGTGCTAGTGGTAGCCTAGACAGGGCCAACCCTGAAGCTTTCTTT.

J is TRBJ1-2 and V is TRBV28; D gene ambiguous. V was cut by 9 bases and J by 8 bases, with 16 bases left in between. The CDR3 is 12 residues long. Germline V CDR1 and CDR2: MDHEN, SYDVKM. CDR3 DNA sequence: TGTGCCAGTGATGGAGATTCAAGCGGCTACACCTTC. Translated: CASDGDSSGYTF.

The CDR3 DNA follows: TGTGCCAGTAGTAAAGGACTAGCGGCCTACAATGAGCAGTTCTTC. This encodes CASSKGLAAYNEQFF. The V and J genes are TRBV19 and TRBJ2-1; 10 bases agree with TRBD2. The CDR3 has 15 residues. Germline-derived CDR1 and CDR2 are LNHDA and SQIVND (reference sequence). V shed 4 bases, J shed 2 bases, and the junction held 2 bases outside the gene matches. Full variable domain (remainder filled in from reference TRBV19 and TRBJ2-1): DGGITQSPKYLFRKEGQNVTLSCEQNLNHDAMYWYRQDPGQGLRLIYYSQIVNDFQKGDIAEGYSVSREKKESFPLTVTSAQKNPTAFYLCASSKGLAAYNEQFFGPGTRLTVL.

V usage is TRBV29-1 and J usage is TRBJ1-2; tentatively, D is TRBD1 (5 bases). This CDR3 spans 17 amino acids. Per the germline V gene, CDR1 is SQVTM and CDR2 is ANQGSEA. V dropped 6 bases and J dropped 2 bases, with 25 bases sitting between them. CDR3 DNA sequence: TGCAGCGTGGAACATGGGCTCATACCAAGGGGAAACTATGGCTACACCTTC. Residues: CSVEHGLIPRGNYGYTF.

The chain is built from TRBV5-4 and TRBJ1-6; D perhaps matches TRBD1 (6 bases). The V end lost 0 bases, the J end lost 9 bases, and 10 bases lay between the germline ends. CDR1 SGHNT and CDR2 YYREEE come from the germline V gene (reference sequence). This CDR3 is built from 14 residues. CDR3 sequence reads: CASSLEWGLSPLHF. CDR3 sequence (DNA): TGTGCCAGCAGCTTGGAATGGGGGCTTTCACCCCTCCACTTT. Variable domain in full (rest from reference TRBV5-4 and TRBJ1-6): ETGVTQSPTHLIKTRGQQVTLRCSSQSGHNTVSWYQQALGQGPQFIFQYYREEENGRGNFPPRFSGLQFPNYSSELNVNALELDDSALYLCASSLEWGLSPLHFGNGTRLTVT.

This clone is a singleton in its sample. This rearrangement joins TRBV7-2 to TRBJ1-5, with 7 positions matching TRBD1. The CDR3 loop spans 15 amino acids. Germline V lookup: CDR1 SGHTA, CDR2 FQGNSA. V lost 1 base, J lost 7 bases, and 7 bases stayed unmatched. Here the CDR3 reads CASSLGGQNYQPQHF. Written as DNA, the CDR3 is TGTGCCAGCAGCTTAGGGGGACAGAATTACCAGCCCCAGCATTTT.

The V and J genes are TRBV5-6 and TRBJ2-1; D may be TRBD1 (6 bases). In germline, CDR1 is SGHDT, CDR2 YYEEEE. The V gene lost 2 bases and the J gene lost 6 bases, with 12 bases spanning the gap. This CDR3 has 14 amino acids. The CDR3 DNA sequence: TGTGCCAGCAGCTTCTCGATCAGGGGCAATGAGCAGTTCTTC. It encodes CASSFSIRGNEQFF.

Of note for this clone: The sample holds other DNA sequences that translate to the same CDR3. The CDR3 region has the DNA TGCAGTGCTAGCCGGGACTACGAGCAGTACTTC. Amino acid sequence: CSASRDYEQYF. The rearrangement uses TRBV20-1 and TRBJ2-7; possibly TRBD2 for D (5 bases). The CDR3 runs to 11 residues. V was clipped by 3 bases and J by 3 bases, with 6 bases between them. Germline CDR1 DFQATT, CDR2 SNEGSKA (reference sequence).

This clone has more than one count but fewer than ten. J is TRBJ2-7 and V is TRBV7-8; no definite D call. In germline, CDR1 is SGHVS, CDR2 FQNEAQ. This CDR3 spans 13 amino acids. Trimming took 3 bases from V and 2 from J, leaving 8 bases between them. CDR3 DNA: TGTGCCAGCAGCTTTGGGCCAACCTACGAGCAGTACTTC. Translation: CASSFGPTYEQYF.

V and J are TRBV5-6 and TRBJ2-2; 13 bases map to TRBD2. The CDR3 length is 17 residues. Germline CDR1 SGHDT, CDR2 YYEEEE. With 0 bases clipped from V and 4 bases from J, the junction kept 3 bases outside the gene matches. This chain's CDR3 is CASSLAGLAGSTGELFF. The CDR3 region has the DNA TGTGCCAGCAGCTTGGCGGGACTAGCGGGGAGCACCGGGGAGCTGTTTTTT.

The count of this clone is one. Here the CDR3 reads CASSSGERFYNEQFF. The CDR3 DNA reads as TGTGCCAGCAGCAGTGGAGAACGGTTTTACAATGAGCAGTTCTTC. This chain links TRBV9 with TRBJ2-1; D unclear. The CDR3 runs 15 residues. Germline CDR1 reads SGDLS; CDR2 reads YYNGEE. V dropped 4 bases and J dropped 4 bases, with 15 bases sitting between them.

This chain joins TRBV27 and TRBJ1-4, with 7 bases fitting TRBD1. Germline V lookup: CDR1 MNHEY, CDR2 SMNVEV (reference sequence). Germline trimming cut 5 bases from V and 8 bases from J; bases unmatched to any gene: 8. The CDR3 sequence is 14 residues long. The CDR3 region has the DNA TGTGCCAGCAGTCTCTACAGGGGTCCCGAAAAACTGTTTTTT. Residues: CASSLYRGPEKLFF. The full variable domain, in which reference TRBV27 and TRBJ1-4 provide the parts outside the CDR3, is EAQVTQNPRYLITVTGKKLTVTCSQNMNHEYMSWYRQDPGLGLRQIYYSMNVEVTDKGDVPEGYKVSRKEKRNFPLILESPSPNQTSLYFCASSLYRGPEKLFFGSGTQLSVL.

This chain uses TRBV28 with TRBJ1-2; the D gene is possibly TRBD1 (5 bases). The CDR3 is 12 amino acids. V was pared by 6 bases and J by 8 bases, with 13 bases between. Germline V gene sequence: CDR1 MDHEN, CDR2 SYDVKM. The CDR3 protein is CASREGIRGYTF. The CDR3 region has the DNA TGTGCCAGCAGGGAGGGGATACGGGGCTACACCTTC.

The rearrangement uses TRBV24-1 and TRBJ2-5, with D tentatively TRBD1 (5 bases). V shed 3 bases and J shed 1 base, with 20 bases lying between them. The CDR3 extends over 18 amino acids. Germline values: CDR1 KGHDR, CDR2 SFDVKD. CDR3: CATSDPTGPARSQETQYF. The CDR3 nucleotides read TGTGCCACCAGTGATCCAACAGGCCCGGCTAGATCCCAAGAGACCCAGTACTTC.

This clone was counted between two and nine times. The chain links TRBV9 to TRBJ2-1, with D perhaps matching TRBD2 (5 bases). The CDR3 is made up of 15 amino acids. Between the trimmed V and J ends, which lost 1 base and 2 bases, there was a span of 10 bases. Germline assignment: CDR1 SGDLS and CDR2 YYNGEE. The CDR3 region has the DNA TGTGCCAGCAGCGTAAGAAGCGGAACCTACAATGAGCAGTTCTTC. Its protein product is CASSVRSGTYNEQFF.

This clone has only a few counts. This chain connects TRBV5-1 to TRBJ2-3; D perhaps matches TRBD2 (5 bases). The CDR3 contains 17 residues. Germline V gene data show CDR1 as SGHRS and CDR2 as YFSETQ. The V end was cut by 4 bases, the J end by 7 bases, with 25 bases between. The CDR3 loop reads CASSLLGVLNDLHTQYF. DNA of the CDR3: TGCGCCAGCAGCCTGCTCGGGGTGCTAAATGATCTCCATACGCAGTATTTT.